This TCR beta chain was profiled in a study of human T cells and chemical hapten exposure. Time point in this sample: patch test 1, 2 weeks after DPC sensitization. The treatment denotes: therapeutic diphenylcyclopropenone sensitization with weekly scalp DPC. One entry per CDR3 protein results from TCRdb running MiXCR on the RACE reads. Of 95,000 to 150,000 distinct CDR3 sequences listed, about an eighth are singletons. Germline CDR1 and CDR2: SQVTM and ANQGSEA. The CDR3 is 12 amino acids. After removal of 7 bases from V and 1 base from J, the junction contained 2 bases not matched to a gene. This clonotype has at least ten counts.

The sequences come from whole blood, collected in connection with sensitization to the hapten diphenylcyclopropenone (DPC). The rearrangement links TRBV29-1 to TRBJ1-1; 8 bases agree with TRBD1. This TCR was recovered from a man between 18 and 29 years old with alopecia areata. Some clones in this sample may be carry-over from other donors' samples. The CDR3 protein is CSAGQGNTEAFF. The CDR3 region has the DNA TGCAGCGCCGGACAGGGGAACACTGAAGCTTTCTTT.